Listed below are T cell receptor beta chains from one sample, sequenced in a study of T cell responses to AZD1222 COVID-19 vaccine. Clones were read by immunoSEQ multiplex PCR, and TCRdb kept only the in-frame ones, dropping some. The sample gives 95,000 to 150,000 clones, 70% to 85% of which show up once; 6.2% is in the top ten. The sample was peripheral blood, taken on day 0 of AZD1222 vaccination. Receptors originate from an adult in good health. The CDR3 runs from the conserved cysteine through the conserved F or W. The D gene is left open where the match is weak. Expanded clones get a size class; other rows say once, few or many, or leave the size out.

NA	TRBV30	TRBJ1-3	NA	TGTGCCTGGGAGGCCAGGTGGGGAGACACCATATATTTT	CAWEARWGDTIYF
NA	TRBV15	TRBJ1-5	few	TGTGCCACCAGCAGCGGAGAGCTATTGGGGCAGCCCCAGCATTTT	CATSSGELLGQPQHF
NA	TRBV19	TRBJ1-3	once	TGTGCCAGTAGTACCCTGACAGCCCCATTTGGAAACACCATATATTTT	CASSTLTAPFGNTIYF
TRBD1	TRBV27	TRBJ1-2	NA	TGTGCCAGCAAAGACAGGGGACTCCCCTATGGCTACACCTTC	CASKDRGLPYGYTF
NA	TRBV5-4	TRBJ1-5	few	TGTGCCAGCATATGGGTCCCAAAGCCCCAGCATTTT	CASIWVPKPQHF
NA	TRBV29-1	TRBJ2-3	once	TGCAGCGCAATACAGGGCTCAGATACGCAGTATTTT	CSAIQGSDTQYF
TRBD2	TRBV6-6	TRBJ2-7	NA	TGTGCCAGCAGTCGCCTCCGGGGGGGCCTCTACGAGCAGTACTTC	CASSRLRGGLYEQYF
NA	TRBV29-1	TRBJ2-2	NA	TGCAGCGTTGAACGACCGGGAAACACCGGGGAGCTGTTTTTT	CSVERPGNTGELFF
NA	TRBV6-1	TRBJ1-2	medium-sized	TGTGCCAGCAGTGAAGCTGAGGGAGGCCATGGCTACACCTTC	CASSEAEGGHGYTF
TRBD1	TRBV6-5	TRBJ1-6	few	TGTGCCAGCAGCCGGGACAGTGAAAATTCACCCCTCCACTTT	CASSRDSENSPLHF
NA	TRBV11-2	TRBJ1-1	few	TGTGCCAGCAGCTCGACTACGAACACTGAAGCTTTCTTT	CASSSTTNTEAFF
NA	TRBV28	TRBJ1-2	NA	TGTGCCAGCAAGGACCTGGCTCTGGGCTACACCTTC	CASKDLALGYTF
TRBD1	TRBV5-1	TRBJ1-2	NA	TGCGCCAGCAGCCAGCCGGGACAGGGTAAGGTCTATGGCTACACCTTC	CASSQPGQGKVYGYTF
NA	TRBV7-2	TRBJ2-2	once	TGTGCCAGCAGGAGGCAGGTCGGGGAGCTGTTTTTT	CASRRQVGELFF
NA	TRBV3-1/TRBV3-2	TRBJ2-7	NA	TGTGCCAGCAGTCCCGGGTTAGGGACCTACGAGCAGTACTTC	CASSPGLGTYEQYF
TRBD1	TRBV27	TRBJ2-7	few	TGTGCCAGCAGTACACATTTCGGGACAGGGTCCTACGAGCAGTACTTC	CASSTHFGTGSYEQYF
NA	TRBV14	TRBJ1-1	NA	TGTGCCAGCACCAGACACTTGAACACTGAAGCTTTCTTT	CASTRHLNTEAFF
NA	TRBV28	TRBJ2-1	NA	TGTGCCAGCAGCCTGGGGGGCGCCTACAATGAGCAGTTCTTC	CASSLGGAYNEQFF
TRBD1	TRBV4-2	TRBJ1-2	NA	TGTGCCAGCGGCGGTCAGGGGGGTGGCTACACCTTC	CASGGQGGGYTF
NA	TRBV7-6	TRBJ1-4	NA	TGTGCCAGCAGCTTAGAGGTGGGGAGAAATGAAAAACTGTTTTTT	CASSLEVGRNEKLFF
TRBD2	TRBV3-1/TRBV3-2	TRBJ2-2	NA	TGTGCCAGCAGCCAAGATAAGCGGGGGCCCCCGAACACCGGGGAGCTGTTTTTT	CASSQDKRGPPNTGELFF
NA	TRBV18	TRBJ2-7	NA	TGTGCCAGCTCACTTAAGGTAGTCGCGGGGGCTGTCGAGCAGTACTTC	CASSLKVVAGAVEQYF
NA	TRBV28	TRBJ2-3	once	TGTGCCAGCAGAGCGGAGGGGACAACAGATACGCAGTATTTT	CASRAEGTTDTQYF
NA	TRBV19	TRBJ2-2	NA	TGTGCCAGTACCGGTAGGGGACAAAACACCGGGGAGCTGTTTTTT	CASTGRGQNTGELFF
TRBD1	TRBV7-8	TRBJ2-5	NA	TGTGCCAGCAGCCAGGGGGTGAAAGAGACCCAGTACTTC	CASSQGVKETQYF
TRBD1	TRBV28	TRBJ2-5	NA	TGTGCCAGTTCCCGAAGGGGGCGAGAGACCCAGTACTTC	CASSRRGRETQYF
NA	TRBV9	TRBJ1-6	NA	TGTGCCAGCAGCGTAGAGTCCGGGGGGGGTTCACCCCTCCACTTT	CASSVESGGGSPLHF
TRBD2	TRBV5-1	TRBJ2-7	NA	TGCGCCAGCAGCTTGTCAGCTCGGGGGGGCCGCACCTACGAGCAGTACTTC	CASSLSARGGRTYEQYF
TRBD1	TRBV6-1	TRBJ1-5	NA	TGTGCCAGCAGTGAGGAGGACGGAGGGGGCCAGCCCCAGCATTTT	CASSEEDGGGQPQHF